These 10 T cell receptor beta chains share one sample of origin, sequenced in a study of blood T cell repertoires in COVID-19 (dated by TCRdb to the early 2020s). The method behind the library was the immunoSEQ multiplex PCR assay. In its TCRdb copy, this immuneACCESS table keeps in-frame sequences only and misses some clones. Where compared with another copy, unresolved V genes explain less than half of these, and the others have no known cause. Across this sample there are around 400,000 clones, with approximately 90% seen only once. The ten most abundant clones make up 0.7% to 0.95% of the sample. Input material: PBMCs or T cells enriched from blood (not recorded which). These TCRs come from a woman in her thirties or forties who had been exposed to COVID-19.

J is TRBJ2-1 and V is TRBV6-4; TRBD2 matches at 10 bases. With 3 bases clipped from V and 7 bases from J, the junction kept 9 bases outside the gene matches. The CDR3 is made up of 16 amino acids. The germline V gene encodes CDR1 MRHNA and CDR2 SNTAGT. The CDR3 loop is CASSETQTSGKNEQFF. CDR3 coding DNA: TGTGCCAGCAGTGAAACCCAAACTAGCGGGAAGAATGAGCAGTTCTTC.

CDR3 sequence (DNA): TGTGCCAGCAGCTTAGAAGGGGGCGGGAACATTCAGTACTTC. This encodes CASSLEGGGNIQYF. The chain is built from TRBV7-8 and TRBJ2-4, with 7 bases aligning to TRBD1. V trimming: 1 base; J trimming: 7 bases; junction bases outside the gene matches: 4. The CDR3 runs 14 residues. The germline gives CDR1 SGHVS, CDR2 FQNEAQ. Using reference TRBV7-8 and TRBJ2-4 for the parts outside the CDR3, the full variable domain is GAGVSQSPRYKVAKRGQDVALRCDPISGHVSLFWYQQALGQGPEFLTYFQNEAQLDKSGLPSDRFFAERPEGSVSTLKIQRTQQEDSAVYLCASSLEGGGNIQYFGAGTRLSVL.

The V and J genes are TRBV2 and TRBJ2-7, with unresolved D. The V gene's germline CDR1 is SNHLY and CDR2 FYNNEI. The CDR3 has 13 residues. Trimming took off 4 bases at V and 1 base at J, with 8 bases between the two ends. The CDR3 sequence: CASSVVRSYEQYF. Written as DNA, the CDR3 is TGTGCCAGCAGTGTAGTCAGGTCCTACGAGCAGTACTTC.

The chain joins TRBV5-1 to TRBJ2-5, with 9 bases that match TRBD1. CDR1 and CDR2 from the germline V gene are SGHRS and YFSETQ. The CDR3 has 17 residues. The V and J ends lost 1 base and 0 bases, in that order; junction bases with no gene match: 7. CDR3 sequence (DNA): TGCGCCAGCAGCTTGAGGCTGACAGGGGGGAACCAAGAGACCCAGTACTTC. It codes for CASSLRLTGGNQETQYF.

J is TRBJ2-3 and V is TRBV5-1, with D possibly TRBD1 on 5 matching bases. Trimming took off 0 bases at V and 2 bases at J, with 10 bases between the two ends. This CDR3 spans 15 amino acids. Germline CDR1 is SGHRS and CDR2 is YFSETQ. The CDR3 sequence: CASSLVPGITDTQYF. The CDR3 nucleotides read TGCGCCAGCAGCTTGGTCCCAGGGATCACAGATACGCAGTATTTT.

The V call is TRBV5-5, the J call TRBJ1-6; D unresolved. The V gene's germline CDR1 is SGHKS and CDR2 YYEKEE (reference sequence). V shed 1 base and J shed 2 bases, with 7 bases lying between them. The CDR3 extends over 15 amino acids. The CDR3 DNA follows: TGTGCCAGCAGCTTGTCCGCGACCTATAATTCACCCCTCCACTTT. Its protein product is CASSLSATYNSPLHF.

This rearrangement joins TRBV4-3 to TRBJ2-2; the D gene is possibly TRBD2 (5 bases). Germline V gene data show CDR1 as LGHNA and CDR2 as YSLEER. This CDR3 has 16 amino acids. Trimming shortened V by 1 base and J by 5 bases, and 14 bases separated the two germline ends. For the CDR3, the DNA is TGCGCCAGCAGCCAAGTTGAAGCGGATCCTACCGGGGAGCTGTTTTTT. It specifies CASSQVEADPTGELFF.

The rearrangement joins TRBV7-9 to TRBJ1-2; D unclear. CDR1 is SEHNR and CDR2 is FQNEAQ in the germline V gene (reference sequence). V was shortened by 7 bases and J by 0 bases, with 9 bases between the two germline ends. The CDR3 sequence is 13 residues long. The CDR3 reads CASKEVANYGYTF. Here the CDR3 DNA reads TGTGCCAGCAAGGAGGTAGCTAACTATGGCTACACCTTC.

The chain recombines TRBV2 with TRBJ2-1; 8 bases are shared with TRBD2. The CDR3 is made up of 18 amino acids. Trimming cost V 3 bases and J 3 bases; bases outside gene matches: 13. Per germline, CDR1 SNHLY and CDR2 FYNNEI. The CDR3 here is CASSDVGLAGTNYNEQFF. DNA of the CDR3: TGTGCCAGCAGTGATGTAGGGCTAGCGGGTACAAACTACAATGAGCAGTTCTTC.

The gene calls are TRBV5-8 and TRBJ2-5; the D is unclear. Germline assignment: CDR1 SGHTS and CDR2 YDEGEE. The CDR3 length is 14 residues. The V and J ends lost 0 bases and 2 bases respectively, with 8 bases between them. The CDR3 here is CASSLDHGQETQYF. The CDR3, as DNA: TGTGCCAGCAGCTTGGATCACGGGCAAGAGACCCAGTACTTC.